Listed here is a single T cell receptor (beta chain). Its antigen is not known. Time point specified: pre-sensitization, week 0. The treatment here: therapeutic diphenylcyclopropenone sensitization with weekly scalp DPC. The study's library attached unique molecular identifiers to single cDNA molecules. One entry per CDR3 protein results from TCRdb running MiXCR on the RACE reads. The sample includes around 95,000 distinct CDR3 sequences, more than 10% of them seen just once. V was pared by 0 bases and J by 5 bases, with 16 bases between. The CDR3 runs 15 residues. Germline assignment: CDR1 DFQATT and CDR2 SNEGSKA (reference sequence). The data belong to a study of human T cells and chemical hapten exposure. Overall study context: Diphenylcyclopropenone doses were given weekly to the scalps of patients across the roughly 22-week study.

Study-wide points: No change in TCRs above 1 in 1000 frequency was produced by DPC sensitization. Clustering by CDR3 similarity yielded significantly more large clusters from expanded TCRs than controls.

The TCR originated in a woman in her sixties with alopecia areata. Some clones in this sample may be carry-over from other donors' samples. The rearrangement joins TRBV20-1 to TRBJ2-5; D remains unclear. This sample comprised whole blood, obtained in connection with sensitization to the hapten diphenylcyclopropenone (DPC). The DNA of the CDR3 is TGCAGTGCTAGAGATGCAGGTGGCCCCGGGGAGACCCAGTACTTC. Amino acids: CSARDAGGPGETQYF.